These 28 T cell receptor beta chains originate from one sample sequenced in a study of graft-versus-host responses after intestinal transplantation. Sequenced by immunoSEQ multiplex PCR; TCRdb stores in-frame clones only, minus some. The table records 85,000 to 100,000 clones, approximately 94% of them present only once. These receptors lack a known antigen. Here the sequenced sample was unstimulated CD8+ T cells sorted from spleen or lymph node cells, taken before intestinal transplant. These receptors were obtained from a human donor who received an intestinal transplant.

The CDR3 nucleotides are TGTGCCAGCAGTTTATCACAGGGGGCGTTGTATGGCTACACCTTC. It encodes CASSLSQGALYGYTF. This chain connects TRBV27 to TRBJ1-2; 9 bases map to TRBD1. Germline trimming cut 0 bases from V and 5 bases from J; bases unmatched to any gene: 4. Looked up from germline, CDR1 is MNHEY and CDR2 is SMNVEV (reference sequence). This CDR3 contains 15 residues.

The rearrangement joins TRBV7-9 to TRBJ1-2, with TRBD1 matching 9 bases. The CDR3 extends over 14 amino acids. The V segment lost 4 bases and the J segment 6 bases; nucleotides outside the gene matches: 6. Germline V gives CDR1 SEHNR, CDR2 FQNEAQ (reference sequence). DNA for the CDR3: TGTGCCAGCAGCTACCGGGACAGGGACCATGGCTACACCTTC. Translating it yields CASSYRDRDHGYTF.

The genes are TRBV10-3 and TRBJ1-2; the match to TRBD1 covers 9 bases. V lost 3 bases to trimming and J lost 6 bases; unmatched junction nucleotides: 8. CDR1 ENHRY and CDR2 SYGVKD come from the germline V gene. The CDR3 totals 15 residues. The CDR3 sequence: CAISDVGQGHDGYTF. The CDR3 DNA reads TGTGCCATCAGTGACGTGGGACAGGGTCACGATGGCTACACCTTC.

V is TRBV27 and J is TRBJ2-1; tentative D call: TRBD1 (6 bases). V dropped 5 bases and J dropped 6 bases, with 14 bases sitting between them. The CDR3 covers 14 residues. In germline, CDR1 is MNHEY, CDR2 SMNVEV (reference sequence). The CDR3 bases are TGTGCCAGCAGTGACGCAGGGGCAGGCAATGAGCAGTTCTTC. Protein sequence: CASSDAGAGNEQFF.

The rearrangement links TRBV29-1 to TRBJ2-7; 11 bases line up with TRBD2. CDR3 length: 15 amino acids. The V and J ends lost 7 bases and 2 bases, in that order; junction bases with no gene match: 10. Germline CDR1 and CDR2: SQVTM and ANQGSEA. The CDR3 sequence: CSGILAGAPTYEQYF. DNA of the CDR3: TGCAGCGGTATACTAGCGGGGGCTCCTACCTACGAGCAGTACTTC.

For the CDR3, the DNA is TGTGCCAGCAGTAGCGACACAGATACGCAGTATTTT. Amino acids: CASSSDTDTQYF. The chain carries TRBV6-6 and TRBJ2-3; no clear D gene. Trimming removed 5 bases from V and 2 bases from J, with 5 bases in between. The germline gives CDR1 MNHNY, CDR2 SVGAGI (reference sequence). The CDR3 length is 12 residues.

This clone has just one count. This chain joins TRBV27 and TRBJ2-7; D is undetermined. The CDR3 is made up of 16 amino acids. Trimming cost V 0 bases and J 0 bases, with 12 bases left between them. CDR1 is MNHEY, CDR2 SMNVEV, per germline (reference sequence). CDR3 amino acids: CASSLSRPLASYEQYF. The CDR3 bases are TGTGCCAGCAGTTTATCGAGGCCCTTGGCCTCCTACGAGCAGTACTTC.

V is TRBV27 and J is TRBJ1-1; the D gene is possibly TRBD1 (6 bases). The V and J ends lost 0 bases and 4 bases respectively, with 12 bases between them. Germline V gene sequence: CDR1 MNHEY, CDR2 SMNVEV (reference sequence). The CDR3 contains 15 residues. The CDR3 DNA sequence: TGTGCCAGCAGTTTATCGCAGGGGATGGGCACTGAAGCTTTCTTT. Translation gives CASSLSQGMGTEAFF.

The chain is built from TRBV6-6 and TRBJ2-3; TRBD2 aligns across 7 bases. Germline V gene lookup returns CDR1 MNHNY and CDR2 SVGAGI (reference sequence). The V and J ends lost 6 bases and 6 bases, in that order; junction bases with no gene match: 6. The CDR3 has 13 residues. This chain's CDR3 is CASSERGIDTQYF. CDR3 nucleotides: TGTGCCAGCAGCGAGCGGGGCATCGATACGCAGTATTTT.

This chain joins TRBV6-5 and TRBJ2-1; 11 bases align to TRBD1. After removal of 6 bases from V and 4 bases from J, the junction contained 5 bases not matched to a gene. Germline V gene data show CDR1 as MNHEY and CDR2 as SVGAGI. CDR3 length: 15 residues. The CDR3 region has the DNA TGTGCCAGCAGGACGGGACAGGGGGAGTACAATGAGCAGTTCTTC. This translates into CASRTGQGEYNEQFF.

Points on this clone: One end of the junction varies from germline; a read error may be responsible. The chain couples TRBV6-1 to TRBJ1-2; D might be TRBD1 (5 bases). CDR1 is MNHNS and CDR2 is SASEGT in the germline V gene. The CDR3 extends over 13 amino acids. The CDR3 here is CASSEVRGGGCTF. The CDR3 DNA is TGTGCCAGCAGTGAGGTACGCGGGGGAGGCTGCACCTTC.

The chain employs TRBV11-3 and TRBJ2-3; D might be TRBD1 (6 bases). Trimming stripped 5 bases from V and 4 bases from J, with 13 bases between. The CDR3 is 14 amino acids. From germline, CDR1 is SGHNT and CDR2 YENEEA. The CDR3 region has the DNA TGTGCCAGCAGCCCTCCCAGGGGCCCAGATACGCAGTATTTT. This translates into CASSPPRGPDTQYF. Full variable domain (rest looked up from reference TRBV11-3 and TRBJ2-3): EAGVVQSPRYKIIEKKQPVAFWCNPISGHNTLYWYLQNLGQGPELLIRYENEEAVDDSQLPKDRFSAERLKGVDSTLKIQPAELGDSAVYLCASSPPRGPDTQYFGPGTRLTVL.

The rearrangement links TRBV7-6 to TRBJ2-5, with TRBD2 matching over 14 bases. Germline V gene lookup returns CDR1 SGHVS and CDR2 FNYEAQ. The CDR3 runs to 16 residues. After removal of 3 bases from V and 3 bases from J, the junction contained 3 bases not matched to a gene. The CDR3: CASSFGLAGGKETQYF. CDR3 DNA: TGTGCCAGCAGCTTTGGACTAGCGGGGGGAAAAGAGACCCAGTACTTC.

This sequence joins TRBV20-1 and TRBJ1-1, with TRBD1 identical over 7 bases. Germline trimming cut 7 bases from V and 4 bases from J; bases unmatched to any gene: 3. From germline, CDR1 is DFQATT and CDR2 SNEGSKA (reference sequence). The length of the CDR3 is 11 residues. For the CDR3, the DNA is TGCAGTGTAAACAGGGGCACTGAAGCTTTCTTT. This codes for CSVNRGTEAFF.

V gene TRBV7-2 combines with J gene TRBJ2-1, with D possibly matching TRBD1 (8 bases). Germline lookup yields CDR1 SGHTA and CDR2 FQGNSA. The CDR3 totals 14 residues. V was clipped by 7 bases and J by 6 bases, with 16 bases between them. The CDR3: CASIETGEGNEQFF. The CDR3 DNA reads TGTGCCAGCATCGAGACAGGGGAGGGCAATGAGCAGTTCTTC. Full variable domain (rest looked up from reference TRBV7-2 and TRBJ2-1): GAGVSQSPSNKVTEKGKDVELRCDPISGHTALYWYRQSLGQGLEFLIYFQGNSAPDKSGLPSDRFSAERTGGSVSTLTIQRTQQEDSAVYLCASIETGEGNEQFFGPGTRLTVL.

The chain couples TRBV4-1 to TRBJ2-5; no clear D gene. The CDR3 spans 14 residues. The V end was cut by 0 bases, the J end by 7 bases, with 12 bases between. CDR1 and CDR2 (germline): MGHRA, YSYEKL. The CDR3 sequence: CASSQDLRVVTQYF. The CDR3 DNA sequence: TGCGCCAGCAGCCAAGATCTTCGGGTTGTGACCCAGTACTTC.

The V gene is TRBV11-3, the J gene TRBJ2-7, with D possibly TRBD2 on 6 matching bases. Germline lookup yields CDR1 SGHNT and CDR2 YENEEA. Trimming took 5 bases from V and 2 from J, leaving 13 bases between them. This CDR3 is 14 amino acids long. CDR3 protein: CASSTPGRPYEQYF. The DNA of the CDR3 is TGTGCCAGCAGCACACCAGGGAGGCCCTACGAGCAGTACTTC.

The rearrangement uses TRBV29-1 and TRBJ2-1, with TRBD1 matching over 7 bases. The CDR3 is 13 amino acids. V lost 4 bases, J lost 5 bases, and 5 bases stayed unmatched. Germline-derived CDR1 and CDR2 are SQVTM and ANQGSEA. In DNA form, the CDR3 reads TGCAGCGTTGGACAGGGACGGAACAATGAGCAGTTCTTC. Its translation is CSVGQGRNNEQFF.

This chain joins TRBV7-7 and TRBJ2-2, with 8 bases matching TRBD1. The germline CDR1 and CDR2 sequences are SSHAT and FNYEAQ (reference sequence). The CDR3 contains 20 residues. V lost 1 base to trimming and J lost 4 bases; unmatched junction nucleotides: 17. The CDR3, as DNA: TGTGCCAGCAGCTTAGAATTTCGGTCTACCAGGGGGCAGGTCACCGGGGAGCTGTTTTTT. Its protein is CASSLEFRSTRGQVTGELFF.

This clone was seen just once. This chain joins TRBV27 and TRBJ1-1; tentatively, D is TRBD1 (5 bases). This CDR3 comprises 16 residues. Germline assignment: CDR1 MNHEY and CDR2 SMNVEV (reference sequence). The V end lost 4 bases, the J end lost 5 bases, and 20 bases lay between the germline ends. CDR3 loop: CASSSGRGGRGTEAFF. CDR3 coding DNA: TGTGCCAGCAGTTCGGGGCGGGGGGGGAGAGGTACTGAAGCTTTCTTT.

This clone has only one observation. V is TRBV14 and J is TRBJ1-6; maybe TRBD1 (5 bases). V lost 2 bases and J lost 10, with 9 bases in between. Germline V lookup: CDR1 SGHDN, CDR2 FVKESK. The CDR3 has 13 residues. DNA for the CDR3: TGTGCCAGCAGCCAACAAGGGGTCTCACCCCTCCACTTT. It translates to CASSQQGVSPLHF.

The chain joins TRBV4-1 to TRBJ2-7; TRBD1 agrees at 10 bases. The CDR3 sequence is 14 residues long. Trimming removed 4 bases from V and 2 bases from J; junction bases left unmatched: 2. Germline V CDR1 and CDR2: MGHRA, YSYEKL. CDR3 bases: TGCGCCAGCAGCCGGACAGGGGGACCCTACGAGCAGTACTTC. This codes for CASSRTGGPYEQYF.

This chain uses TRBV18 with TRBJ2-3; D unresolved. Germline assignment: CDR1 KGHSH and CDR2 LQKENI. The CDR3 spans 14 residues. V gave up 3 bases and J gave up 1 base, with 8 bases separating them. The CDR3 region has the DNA TGTGCCAGCTCACCTCCCGTTGGCACAGATACGCAGTATTTT. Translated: CASSPPVGTDTQYF.

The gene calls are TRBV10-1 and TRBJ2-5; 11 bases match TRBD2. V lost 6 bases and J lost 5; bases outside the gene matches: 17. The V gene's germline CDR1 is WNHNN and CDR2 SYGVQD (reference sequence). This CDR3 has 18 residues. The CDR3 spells CASRARASGGSERETQYF. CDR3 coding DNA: TGCGCCAGCAGGGCGAGGGCTAGCGGGGGGTCAGAGCGGGAGACCCAGTACTTC.

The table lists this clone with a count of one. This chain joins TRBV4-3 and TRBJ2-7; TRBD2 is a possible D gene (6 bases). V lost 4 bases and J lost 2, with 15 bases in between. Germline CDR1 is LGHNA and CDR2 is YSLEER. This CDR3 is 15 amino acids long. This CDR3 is CASSRTRDSAYEQYF. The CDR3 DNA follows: TGCGCCAGCAGCCGTACGCGGGACTCTGCCTACGAGCAGTACTTC.

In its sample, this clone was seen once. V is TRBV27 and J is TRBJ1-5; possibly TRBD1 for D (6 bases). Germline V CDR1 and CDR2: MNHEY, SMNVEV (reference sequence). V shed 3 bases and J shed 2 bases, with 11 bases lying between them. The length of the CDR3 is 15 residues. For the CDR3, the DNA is TGTGCCAGCAGTTTGACAGGCTTTGGCAATCAGCCCCAGCATTTT. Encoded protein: CASSLTGFGNQPQHF.

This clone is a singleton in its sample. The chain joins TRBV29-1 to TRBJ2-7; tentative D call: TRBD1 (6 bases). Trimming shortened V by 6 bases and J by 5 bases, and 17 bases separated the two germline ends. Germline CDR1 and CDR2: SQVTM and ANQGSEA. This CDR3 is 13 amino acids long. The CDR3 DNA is TGCAGCGTGACAGGCGAAACCTACGACGAGCAGTACTTC. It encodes CSVTGETYDEQYF.

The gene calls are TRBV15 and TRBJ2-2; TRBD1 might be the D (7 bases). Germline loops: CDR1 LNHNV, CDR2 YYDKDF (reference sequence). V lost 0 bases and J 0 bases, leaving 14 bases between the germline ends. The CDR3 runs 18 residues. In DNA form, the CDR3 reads TGTGCCACCAGCAGAGATCCCCAGGGGGGTTCGAACACCGGGGAGCTGTTTTTT. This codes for CATSRDPQGGSNTGELFF.